Described below is a single T cell receptor (beta chain) sequence and its context. Antigen specificity is unknown. J was trimmed by 3 bases and V by 0 bases; bases with no gene match: 5. This CDR3 has 15 amino acids. The germline V gene has CDR1 MNHEY and CDR2 SVGAGI. Single viable CD3+CD4+CD8-CD45RO+ cells were sorted as the memory CD4+ T cells. TCRdb keeps only in-frame clones here, not all; method: immunoSEQ multiplex PCR. The sample consists of 35,000 to 50,000 clones, more than 60% of them appearing once. The source of the sample is a study of memory CD4+ T cells and cytomegalovirus serostatus. Study outcomes and limitations: The CMV-associated TCR signature appears largely within the CD4+ memory repertoire.

V usage is TRBV6-5 and J usage is TRBJ2-7; 7 bases agree with TRBD2. The sample comprised memory CD4+ T cells from blood. The TCR comes from an adult in good health and CMV-seronegative. The CDR3 sequence is CASSYSGEGLYEQYF. CDR3 coding DNA: TGTGCCAGCAGTTACTCGGGGGAGGGGCTCTACGAGCAGTACTTC.